The 15 T cell receptor beta chains in this list originate from one sample, sequenced in a study of T cell repertoires in cytomegalovirus infection. TCRdb independently ran MiXCR on the reads; one entry per CDR3 protein. The sample has fewer than 550,000 distinct CDR3 sequences, approximately 15% seen once. Sequencing was done on a sample of CD8+ T cells from PBMCs. These receptors all come from a human donor in good health (CMV status not recorded). Some clones in this sample may be carry-over from other donors' samples.

This clonotype was observed a handful of times. This sequence joins TRBV3-1 and TRBJ1-2; D not certain. CDR1 is LGHDT and CDR2 is YNNKEL in the germline V gene (reference sequence). This CDR3 is 13 amino acids long. The V end was cut by 5 bases, the J end by 5 bases, with 12 bases between. CDR3: CASSKQINYGYTF. In DNA form, the CDR3 reads TGTGCCAGCAGCAAACAGATTAATTATGGCTACACCTTC.

In this sample, this clonotype turned up many times. V is TRBV7-8 and J is TRBJ1-2; the D gene is possibly TRBD1 (6 bases). The CDR3 is 15 residues long. Trimming shortened V by 7 bases and J by 7 bases, and 22 bases separated the two germline ends. Germline V gene data show CDR1 as SGHVS and CDR2 as FQNEAQ. The CDR3, as DNA: TGTGCCAGCACCCCAGGGGATTCGGGGGCAGGTGGCTACACCTTC. The encoded protein is CASTPGDSGAGGYTF.

V and J are TRBV2 and TRBJ2-7; 12 bases are shared with TRBD2. V lost 5 bases and J lost 6; bases outside the gene matches: 11. This CDR3 is 16 amino acids long. The germline gives CDR1 SNHLY, CDR2 FYNNEI. CDR3 amino acids: CASSWTSGDSSIEQYF. DNA of the CDR3: TGTGCCAGCAGTTGGACTAGCGGGGATAGCTCGATCGAGCAGTACTTC.

This clonotype was counted only a few times. The chain links TRBV19 to TRBJ1-5, with TRBD1 as a possible D gene (5 bases). Germline CDR1 LNHDA, CDR2 SQIVND (reference sequence). Trimming pared 1 base from V and 3 bases from J, leaving 16 bases between. This CDR3 comprises 17 residues. The CDR3 region is CASSIVEGVRHNQPQHF. Written as DNA, the CDR3 is TGTGCCAGTAGTATAGTAGAAGGGGTCAGGCACAATCAGCCCCAGCATTTT.

This clonotype was observed a handful of times. This chain links TRBV13 with TRBJ2-7, with 7 bases that match TRBD2. From germline, CDR1 is PRHDT and CDR2 FYEKMQ (reference sequence). This CDR3 contains 16 residues. J lost 3 bases, V lost 2 bases, and 10 bases had no gene match. Here the CDR3 reads CASSLKGAGPGYEQYF. In DNA, the CDR3 is TGTGCCAGCAGCTTAAAGGGAGCGGGACCGGGCTACGAGCAGTACTTC.

In its sample, this clonotype was seen many times. V usage is TRBV28 and J usage is TRBJ1-5, with unresolved D. V was trimmed by 7 bases and J by 4 bases, leaving 14 bases between them. Looked up from germline, CDR1 is MDHEN and CDR2 is SYDVKM. The CDR3 runs to 14 residues. CDR3 sequence reads: CASNSGRRNQPQHF. The CDR3 DNA sequence: TGTGCCAGCAACTCGGGCAGGAGAAATCAGCCCCAGCATTTT.

The CDR3 protein is CASSEGTGEEQYF. CDR3 sequence (DNA): TGTGCCAGCAGTGAAGGGACAGGGGAGGAGCAGTACTTC. This chain uses TRBV6-1 with TRBJ2-7; 9 nucleotides match TRBD1. The CDR3 contains 13 residues. Germline lookup yields CDR1 MNHNS and CDR2 SASEGT. V shed 1 base and J 7 bases; nucleotides not matched to a gene: 2.

This clonotype was counted only a few times. V and J are TRBV5-6 and TRBJ1-2; 8 bases are a match to TRBD1. The CDR3 consists of 13 residues. Germline CDR1 is SGHDT and CDR2 is YYEEEE. Trimming took 2 bases from V and 8 from J; bases not matched to a gene: 5. This CDR3 reads CASSFRTGSGYTF. The CDR3 DNA reads TGTGCCAGCAGCTTCCGGACAGGGAGCGGCTACACCTTC.

This chain links TRBV28 with TRBJ2-1; the match to TRBD2 covers 8 bases. This CDR3 is 14 amino acids long. Germline CDR1 reads MDHEN; CDR2 reads SYDVKM. V gave up 5 bases and J gave up 8 bases; unmatched junction bases: 8. The CDR3 here is CASSPAGEEDEQFF. The CDR3 region has the DNA TGTGCCAGCAGTCCAGCGGGAGAAGAGGATGAGCAGTTCTTC.

CDR3 sequence (DNA): TGTGCCAGCAGCCCTGACCCGTTGACTGAGACCCAGTACTTC. Protein product: CASSPDPLTETQYF. The V call is TRBV11-2, the J call TRBJ2-5; D gene uncertain. V was clipped by 5 bases and J by 5 bases, with 15 bases between them. The germline CDR1 and CDR2 sequences are SGHAT and FQNNGV. CDR3 size: 14 residues.

The chain carries TRBV6-6 and TRBJ1-4; D remains ambiguous. Deletions cut 1 base from V and 6 bases from J, with 9 bases between. This CDR3 comprises 14 residues. Germline CDR1 MNHNY, CDR2 SVGAGI (reference sequence). The CDR3 nucleotides are TGTGCCAGCAGTTACTGGATCAAGGATGAAAAACTGTTTTTT. Amino acid sequence: CASSYWIKDEKLFF.

This clonotype was seen a handful of times. The V and J genes are TRBV9 and TRBJ1-5, with TRBD1 as a possible D gene (5 bases). This CDR3 has 15 residues. Trimming took 5 bases from V and 8 from J, leaving 20 bases between them. Germline lookup yields CDR1 SGDLS and CDR2 YYNGEE. The CDR3 reads CASSETGAYSKPQHF. Here the CDR3 DNA reads TGTGCCAGCAGTGAGACCGGGGCCTACAGCAAGCCCCAGCATTTT.

This clonotype was seen many times. The chain uses TRBV7-9 and TRBJ2-1; D is possibly TRBD1 (5 bases). V was trimmed by 5 bases and J by 11 bases, leaving 16 bases between them. This CDR3 comprises 13 residues. Germline lookup yields CDR1 SEHNR and CDR2 FQNEAQ (reference sequence). CDR3 coding DNA: TGTGCCAGCAGCCCAGTGGAAAGGGGAAAGCAGTTCTTC. It yields the protein CASSPVERGKQFF.

In its sample, this clonotype was seen a few times. V and J are TRBV10-2 and TRBJ2-5; 8 nucleotides align to TRBD2. CDR1 is WSHSY and CDR2 is SAAADI in the germline V gene. After removal of 8 bases from V and 0 bases from J, the junction contained 5 bases not matched to a gene. This CDR3 has 14 amino acids. The CDR3 region has the DNA TGCGCCAGCCGGTTTAGCGGGGACCAAGAGACCCAGTACTTC. The encoded protein is CASRFSGDQETQYF.

This clonotype was found many times. The V gene is TRBV12-3 or TRBV12-4, the J gene TRBJ1-2; D ambiguous. V lost 5 bases to trimming and J lost 2 bases, with 6 bases between them. The CDR3 runs 12 residues. The CDR3 sequence: CASSPRNYGYTF. Here the CDR3 DNA reads TGTGCCAGCAGTCCTCGAAACTATGGCTACACCTTC.